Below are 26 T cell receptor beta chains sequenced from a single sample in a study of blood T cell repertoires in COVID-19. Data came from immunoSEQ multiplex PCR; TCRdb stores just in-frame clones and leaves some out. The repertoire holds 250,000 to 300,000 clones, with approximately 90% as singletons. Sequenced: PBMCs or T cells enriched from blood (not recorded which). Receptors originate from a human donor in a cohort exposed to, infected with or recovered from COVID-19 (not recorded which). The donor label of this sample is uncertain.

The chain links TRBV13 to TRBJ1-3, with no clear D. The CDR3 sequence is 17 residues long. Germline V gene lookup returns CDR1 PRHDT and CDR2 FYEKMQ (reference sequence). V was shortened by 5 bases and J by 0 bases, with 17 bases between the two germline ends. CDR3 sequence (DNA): TGTGCCAGCAGCCTCCGGGCCTCGGGATACTCTGGAAACACCATATATTTT. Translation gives CASSLRASGYSGNTIYF.

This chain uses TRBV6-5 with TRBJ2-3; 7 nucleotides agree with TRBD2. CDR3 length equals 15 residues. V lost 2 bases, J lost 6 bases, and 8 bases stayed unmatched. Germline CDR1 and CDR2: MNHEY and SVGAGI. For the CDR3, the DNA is TGTGCCAGCAGTTACAGCGGGACTCTGGCGGATACGCAGTATTTT. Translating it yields CASSYSGTLADTQYF.

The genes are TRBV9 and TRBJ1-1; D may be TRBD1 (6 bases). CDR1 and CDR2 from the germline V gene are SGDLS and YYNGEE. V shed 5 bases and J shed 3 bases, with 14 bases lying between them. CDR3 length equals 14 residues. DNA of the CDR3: TGTGCCAGCAGTAACAGGGATCGACACACTGAAGCTTTCTTT. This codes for CASSNRDRHTEAFF.

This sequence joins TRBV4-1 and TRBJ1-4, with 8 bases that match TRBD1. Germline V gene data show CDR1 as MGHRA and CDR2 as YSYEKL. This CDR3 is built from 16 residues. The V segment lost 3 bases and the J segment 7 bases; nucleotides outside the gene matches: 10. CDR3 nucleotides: TGCGCCAGCAGCCATGAAACAGGGGGTGATGGTGAAAAACTGTTTTTT. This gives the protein CASSHETGGDGEKLFF.

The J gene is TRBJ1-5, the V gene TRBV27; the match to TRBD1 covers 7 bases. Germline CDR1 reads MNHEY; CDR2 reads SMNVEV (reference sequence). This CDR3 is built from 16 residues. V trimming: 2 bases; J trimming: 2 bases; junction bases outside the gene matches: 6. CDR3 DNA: TGTGCCAGCAGTTTAAATCCCGGGACAGGCAATCAGCCCCAGCATTTT. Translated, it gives CASSLNPGTGNQPQHF.

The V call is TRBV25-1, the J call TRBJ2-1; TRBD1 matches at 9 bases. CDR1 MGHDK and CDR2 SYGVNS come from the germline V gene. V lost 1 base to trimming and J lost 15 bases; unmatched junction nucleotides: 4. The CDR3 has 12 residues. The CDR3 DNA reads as TGTGCCAGCAGTGAATTGGGACAGGGCACGTTCTTC. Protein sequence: CASSELGQGTFF.

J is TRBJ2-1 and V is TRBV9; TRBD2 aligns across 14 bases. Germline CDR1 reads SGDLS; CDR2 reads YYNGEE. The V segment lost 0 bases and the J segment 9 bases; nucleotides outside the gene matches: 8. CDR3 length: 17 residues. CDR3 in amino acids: CASSVGSGTSGGSEQFF. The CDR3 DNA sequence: TGTGCCAGCAGCGTAGGATCCGGGACTAGCGGGGGTAGTGAGCAGTTCTTC.

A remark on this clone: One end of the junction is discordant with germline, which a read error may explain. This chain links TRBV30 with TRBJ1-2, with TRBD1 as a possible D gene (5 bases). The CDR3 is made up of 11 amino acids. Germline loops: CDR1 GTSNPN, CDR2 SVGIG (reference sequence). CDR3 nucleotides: TGTGCCTGGAGTAAGGACACCTCTCTCGCCTTC. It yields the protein CAWSKDTSLAF.

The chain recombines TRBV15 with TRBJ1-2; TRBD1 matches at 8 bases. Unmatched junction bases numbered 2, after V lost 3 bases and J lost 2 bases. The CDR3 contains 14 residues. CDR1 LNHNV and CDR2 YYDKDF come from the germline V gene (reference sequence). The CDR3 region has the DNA TGTGCCACCAGCAGGGACAGGGTGAACTATGGCTACACCTTC. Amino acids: CATSRDRVNYGYTF.

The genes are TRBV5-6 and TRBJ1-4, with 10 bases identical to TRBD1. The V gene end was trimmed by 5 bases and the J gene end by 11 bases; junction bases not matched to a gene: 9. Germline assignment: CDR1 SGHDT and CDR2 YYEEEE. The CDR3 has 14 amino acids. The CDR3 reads CASSGFGQGEKLFF. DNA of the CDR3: TGTGCCAGCAGTGGGTTTGGACAGGGGGAGAAACTGTTTTTT.

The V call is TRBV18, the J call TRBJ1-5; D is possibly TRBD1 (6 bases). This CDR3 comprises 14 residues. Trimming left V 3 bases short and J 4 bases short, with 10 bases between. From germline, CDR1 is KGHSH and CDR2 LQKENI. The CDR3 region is CASSPQGYNQPQHF. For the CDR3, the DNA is TGTGCCAGCTCACCTCAGGGGTATAATCAGCCCCAGCATTTT.

This CDR3 is CASSAQGDSPLHF. The CDR3 nucleotides read TGTGCCAGCAGTGCCCAGGGGGATTCACCCCTCCACTTT. The chain joins TRBV2 to TRBJ1-6, with 7 bases that match TRBD1. Germline V gene lookup returns CDR1 SNHLY and CDR2 FYNNEI. V lost 4 bases, J lost 8 bases, and 2 bases stayed unmatched. The CDR3 extends over 13 amino acids. Based on the CDR3 plus reference TRBV2 and TRBJ1-6, the full variable domain is EPEVTQTPSHQVTQMGQEVILRCVPISNHLYFYWYRQILGQKVEFLVSFYNNEISEKSEIFDDQFSVERPDGSNFTLKIRSTKLEDSAMYFCASSAQGDSPLHFGNGTRLTVT.

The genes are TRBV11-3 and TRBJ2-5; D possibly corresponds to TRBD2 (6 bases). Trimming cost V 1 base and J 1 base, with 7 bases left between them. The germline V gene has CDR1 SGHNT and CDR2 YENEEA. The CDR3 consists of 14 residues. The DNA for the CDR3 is TGTGCCAGCAGCTTAGGTAGCGGCCAAGAGACCCAGTACTTC. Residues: CASSLGSGQETQYF. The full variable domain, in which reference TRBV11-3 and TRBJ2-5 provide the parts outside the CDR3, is EAGVVQSPRYKIIEKKQPVAFWCNPISGHNTLYWYLQNLGQGPELLIRYENEEAVDDSQLPKDRFSAERLKGVDSTLKIQPAELGDSAVYLCASSLGSGQETQYFGPGTRLLVL.

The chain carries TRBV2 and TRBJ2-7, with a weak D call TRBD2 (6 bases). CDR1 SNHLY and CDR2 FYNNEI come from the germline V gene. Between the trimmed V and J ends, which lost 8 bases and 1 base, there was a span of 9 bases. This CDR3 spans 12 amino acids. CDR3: CASQEGSYEQYF. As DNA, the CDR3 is TGTGCCAGCCAGGAGGGGTCCTACGAGCAGTACTTC.

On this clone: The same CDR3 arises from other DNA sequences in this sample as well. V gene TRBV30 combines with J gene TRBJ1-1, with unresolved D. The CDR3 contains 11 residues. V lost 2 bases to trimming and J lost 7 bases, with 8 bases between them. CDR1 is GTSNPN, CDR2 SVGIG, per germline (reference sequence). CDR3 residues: CAWSLRGEAFF. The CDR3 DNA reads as TGTGCCTGGAGTCTTCGGGGTGAAGCTTTCTTT.

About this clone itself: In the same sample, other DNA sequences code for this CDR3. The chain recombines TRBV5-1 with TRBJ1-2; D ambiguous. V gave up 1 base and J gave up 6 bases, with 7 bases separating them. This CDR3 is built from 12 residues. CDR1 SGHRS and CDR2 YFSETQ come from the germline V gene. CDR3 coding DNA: TGCGCCAGCAGCTTGTACAGAGATGGCTACACCTTC. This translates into CASSLYRDGYTF.

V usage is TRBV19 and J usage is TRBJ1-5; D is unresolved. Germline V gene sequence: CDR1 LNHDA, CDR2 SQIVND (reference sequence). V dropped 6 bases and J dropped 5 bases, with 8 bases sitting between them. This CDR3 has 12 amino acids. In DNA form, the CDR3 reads TGTGCCAGTAGCGGCGGTGATCAGCCCCAGCATTTT. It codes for CASSGGDQPQHF. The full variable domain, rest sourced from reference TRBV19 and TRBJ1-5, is DGGITQSPKYLFRKEGQNVTLSCEQNLNHDAMYWYRQDPGQGLRLIYYSQIVNDFQKGDIAEGYSVSREKKESFPLTVTSAQKNPTAFYLCASSGGDQPQHFGDGTRLSIL.

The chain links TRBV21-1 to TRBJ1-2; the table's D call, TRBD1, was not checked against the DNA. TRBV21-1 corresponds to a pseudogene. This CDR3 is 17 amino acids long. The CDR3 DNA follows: TGTGCCAGCAGCAAAGGGGGCGAAGAAAGAAAGGGTTGCGGCTACACCTTC. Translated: CASSKGGEERKGCGYTF.

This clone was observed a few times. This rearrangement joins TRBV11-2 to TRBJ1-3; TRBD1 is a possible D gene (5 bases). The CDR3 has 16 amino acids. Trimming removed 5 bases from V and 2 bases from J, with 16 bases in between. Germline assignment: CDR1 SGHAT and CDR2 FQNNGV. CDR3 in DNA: TGTGCCAGCAGCCCCTCCAGGGCGGGGACTGGAAACACCATATATTTT. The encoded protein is CASSPSRAGTGNTIYF.

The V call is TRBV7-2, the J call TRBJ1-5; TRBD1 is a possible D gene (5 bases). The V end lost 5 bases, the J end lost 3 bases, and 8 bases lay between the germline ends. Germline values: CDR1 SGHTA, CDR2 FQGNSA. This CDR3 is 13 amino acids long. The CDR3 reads CASSARVNQPQHF. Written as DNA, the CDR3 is TGTGCCAGCAGCGCCAGGGTCAATCAGCCCCAGCATTTT.

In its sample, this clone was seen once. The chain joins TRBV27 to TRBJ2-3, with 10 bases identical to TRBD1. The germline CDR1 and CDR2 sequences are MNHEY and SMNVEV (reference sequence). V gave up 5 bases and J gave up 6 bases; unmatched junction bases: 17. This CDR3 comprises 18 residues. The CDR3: CASSRQGASSAWRDTQYF. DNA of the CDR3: TGTGCCAGCAGTCGACAGGGGGCGTCTAGCGCCTGGAGGGATACGCAGTATTTT.

The CDR3 DNA reads TGCGCCAGCAGCCAGGTGCCCGGGTTGTGGCCCCAGCATTTT. Amino acid sequence: CASSQVPGLWPQHF. The chain links TRBV4-1 to TRBJ1-5; no firm D call. The germline gives CDR1 MGHRA, CDR2 YSYEKL. The V end was cut by 3 bases, the J end by 9 bases, with 15 bases between. The CDR3 contains 14 residues.

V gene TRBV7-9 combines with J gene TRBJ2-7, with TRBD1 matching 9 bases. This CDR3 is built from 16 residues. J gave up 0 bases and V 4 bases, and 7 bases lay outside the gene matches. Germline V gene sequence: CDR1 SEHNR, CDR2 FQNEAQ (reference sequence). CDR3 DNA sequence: TGTGCCAGCAGCTATAGGGGACAGGGTCACTCCTACGAGCAGTACTTC. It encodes CASSYRGQGHSYEQYF.

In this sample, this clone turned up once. CDR3 coding DNA: TGTGCCAGCTTCCCAGGGGCAAACTCCTACAATGAGCAGTTCTTC. Translated: CASFPGANSYNEQFF. The chain couples TRBV6-5 to TRBJ2-1, with a possible D match to TRBD1 (6 bases). Trimming left V 8 bases short and J 0 bases short, with 14 bases between. The CDR3 has 15 amino acids. Looked up from germline, CDR1 is MNHEY and CDR2 is SVGAGI.

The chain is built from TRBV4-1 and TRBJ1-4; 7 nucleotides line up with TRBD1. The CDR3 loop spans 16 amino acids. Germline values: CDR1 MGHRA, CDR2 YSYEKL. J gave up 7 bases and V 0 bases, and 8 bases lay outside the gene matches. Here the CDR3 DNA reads TGCGCCAGCAGCCAAGAGGGACAGCTCGATATTGAAAAACTGTTTTTT. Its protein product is CASSQEGQLDIEKLFF.

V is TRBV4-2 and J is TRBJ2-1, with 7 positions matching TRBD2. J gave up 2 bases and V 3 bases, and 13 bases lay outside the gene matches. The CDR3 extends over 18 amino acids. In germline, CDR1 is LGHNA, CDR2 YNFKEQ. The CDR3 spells CASSHRDGLRGAYNEQFF. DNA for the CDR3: TGTGCCAGCAGCCACAGGGACGGACTCCGGGGGGCCTACAATGAGCAGTTCTTC.